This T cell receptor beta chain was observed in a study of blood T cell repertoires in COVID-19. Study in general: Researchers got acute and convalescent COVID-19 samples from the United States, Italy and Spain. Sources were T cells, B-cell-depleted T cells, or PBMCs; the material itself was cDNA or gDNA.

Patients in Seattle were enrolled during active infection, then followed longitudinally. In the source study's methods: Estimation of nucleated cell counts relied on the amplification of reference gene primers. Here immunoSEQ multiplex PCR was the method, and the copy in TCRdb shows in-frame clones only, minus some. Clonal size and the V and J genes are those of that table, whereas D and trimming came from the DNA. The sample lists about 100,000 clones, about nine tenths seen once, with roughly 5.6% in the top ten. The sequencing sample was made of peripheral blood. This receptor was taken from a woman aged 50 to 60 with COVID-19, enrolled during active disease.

In nucleotides, the CDR3 is TGTGCCACCCAGGACAGGGCTACCTACGAGCAGTACTTC. Encoded protein: CATQDRATYEQYF. The chain has TRBV10-3 and TRBJ2-7; 8 bases align to TRBD1. Germline CDR1 is ENHRY and CDR2 is SYGVKD. J lost 2 bases, V lost 10 bases, and 7 bases had no gene match. The CDR3 covers 13 residues.